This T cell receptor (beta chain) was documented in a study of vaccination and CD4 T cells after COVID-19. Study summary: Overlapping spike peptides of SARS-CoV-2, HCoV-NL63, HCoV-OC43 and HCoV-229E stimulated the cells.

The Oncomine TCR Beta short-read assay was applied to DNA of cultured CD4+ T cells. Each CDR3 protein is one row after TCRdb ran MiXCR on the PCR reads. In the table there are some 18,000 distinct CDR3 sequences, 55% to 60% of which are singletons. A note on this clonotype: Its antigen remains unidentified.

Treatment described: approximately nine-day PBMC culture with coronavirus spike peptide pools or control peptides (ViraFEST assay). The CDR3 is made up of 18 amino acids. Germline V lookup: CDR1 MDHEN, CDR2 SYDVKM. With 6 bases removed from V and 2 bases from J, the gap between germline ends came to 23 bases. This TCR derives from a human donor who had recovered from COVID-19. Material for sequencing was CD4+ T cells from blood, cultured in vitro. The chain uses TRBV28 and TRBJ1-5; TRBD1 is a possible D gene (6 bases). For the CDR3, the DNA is TGTGCCAGCAGCCAGACCAGGGGACCGGGAAAAGGCAATCAGCCCCAGCATTTT. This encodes CASSQTRGPGKGNQPQHF.